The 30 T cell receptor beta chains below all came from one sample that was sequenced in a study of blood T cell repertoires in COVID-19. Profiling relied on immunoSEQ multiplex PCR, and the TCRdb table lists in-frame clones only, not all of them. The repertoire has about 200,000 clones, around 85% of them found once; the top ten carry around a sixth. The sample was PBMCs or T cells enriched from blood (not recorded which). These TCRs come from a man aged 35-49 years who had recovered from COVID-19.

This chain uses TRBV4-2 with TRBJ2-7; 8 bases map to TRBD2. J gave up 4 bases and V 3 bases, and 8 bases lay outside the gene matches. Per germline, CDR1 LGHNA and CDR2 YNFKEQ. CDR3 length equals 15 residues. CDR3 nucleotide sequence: TGTGCCAGCAGCCAGCTACTAGCGGCGCCTTACGAGCAGTACTTC. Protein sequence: CASSQLLAAPYEQYF.

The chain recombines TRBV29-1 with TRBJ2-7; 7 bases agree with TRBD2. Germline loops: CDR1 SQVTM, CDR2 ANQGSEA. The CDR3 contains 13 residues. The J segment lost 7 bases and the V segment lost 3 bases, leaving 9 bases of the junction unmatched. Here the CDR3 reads CSVEVAGVYEQYF. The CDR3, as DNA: TGCAGCGTTGAGGTAGCGGGCGTTTATGAGCAGTACTTC.

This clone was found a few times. The CDR3 nucleotides read TGTGCCAGCTCACCCCGAGCAGGGGCGAACAACTATAATTCACCCCTCCACTTT. Protein product: CASSPRAGANNYNSPLHF. The gene calls are TRBV18 and TRBJ1-6, with D tentatively TRBD1 (6 bases). With 3 bases removed from V and 3 bases from J, the gap between germline ends came to 18 bases. The CDR3 contains 18 residues. Germline V gene lookup returns CDR1 KGHSH and CDR2 LQKENI. The full variable domain, in which reference TRBV18 and TRBJ1-6 provide the parts outside the CDR3, is NAGVMQNPRHLVRRRGQEARLRCSPMKGHSHVYWYRQLPEEGLKFMVYLQKENIIDESGMPKERFSAEFPKEGPSILRIQQVVRGDSAAYFCASSPRAGANNYNSPLHFGNGTRLTVT.

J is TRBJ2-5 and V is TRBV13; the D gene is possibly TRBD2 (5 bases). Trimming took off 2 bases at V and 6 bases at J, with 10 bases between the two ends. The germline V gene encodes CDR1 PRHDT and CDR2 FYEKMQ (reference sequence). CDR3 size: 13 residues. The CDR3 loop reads CASSLTGLKTQYF. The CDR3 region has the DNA TGTGCCAGCAGCTTAACGGGGTTGAAGACCCAGTACTTC.

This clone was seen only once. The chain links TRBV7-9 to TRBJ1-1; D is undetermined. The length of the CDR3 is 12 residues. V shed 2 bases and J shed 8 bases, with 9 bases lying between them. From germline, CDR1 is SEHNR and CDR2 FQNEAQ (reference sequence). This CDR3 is CASSLIWPEAFF. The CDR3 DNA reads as TGTGCCAGCAGCTTAATATGGCCCGAAGCTTTCTTT. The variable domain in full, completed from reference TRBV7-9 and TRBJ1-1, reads DTGVSQNPRHKITKRGQNVTFRCDPISEHNRLYWYRQTLGQGPEFLTYFQNEAQLEKSRLLSDRFSAERPKGSFSTLEIQRTEQGDSAMYLCASSLIWPEAFFGQGTRLTVV.

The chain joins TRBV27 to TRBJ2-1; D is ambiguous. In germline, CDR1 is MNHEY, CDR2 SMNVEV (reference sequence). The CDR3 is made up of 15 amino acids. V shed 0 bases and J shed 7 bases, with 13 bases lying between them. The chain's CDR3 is CASSLSLTALNEQFF. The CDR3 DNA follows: TGTGCCAGCAGTTTATCGTTAACAGCTTTGAATGAGCAGTTCTTC.

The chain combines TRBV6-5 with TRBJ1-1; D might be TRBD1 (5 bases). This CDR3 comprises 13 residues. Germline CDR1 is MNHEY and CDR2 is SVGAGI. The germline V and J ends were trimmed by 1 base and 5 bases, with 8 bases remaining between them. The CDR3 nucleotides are TGTGCCAGCAGTTACTTTGGGGGGACTGAAGCTTTCTTT. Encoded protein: CASSYFGGTEAFF.

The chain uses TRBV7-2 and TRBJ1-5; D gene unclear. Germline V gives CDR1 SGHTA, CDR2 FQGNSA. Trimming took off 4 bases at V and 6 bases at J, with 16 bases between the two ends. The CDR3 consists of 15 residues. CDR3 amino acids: CASSSDAGSGQPQHF. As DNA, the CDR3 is TGTGCCAGCAGCTCCGATGCGGGGTCGGGTCAGCCCCAGCATTTT.

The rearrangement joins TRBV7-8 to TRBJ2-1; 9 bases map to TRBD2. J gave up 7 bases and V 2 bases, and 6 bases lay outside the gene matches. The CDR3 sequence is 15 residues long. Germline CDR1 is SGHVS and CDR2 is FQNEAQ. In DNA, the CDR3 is TGTGCCAGCAGCTTAATATTAGCGGGAGTAAATGAGCAGTTCTTC. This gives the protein CASSLILAGVNEQFF.

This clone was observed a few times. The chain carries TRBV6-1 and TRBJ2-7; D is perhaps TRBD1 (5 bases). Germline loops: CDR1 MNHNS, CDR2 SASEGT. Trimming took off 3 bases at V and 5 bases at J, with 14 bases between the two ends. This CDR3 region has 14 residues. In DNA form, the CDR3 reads TGTGCCAGCAGTGAGTCAGGGTTTGGGAACGAGCAGTACTTC. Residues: CASSESGFGNEQYF.

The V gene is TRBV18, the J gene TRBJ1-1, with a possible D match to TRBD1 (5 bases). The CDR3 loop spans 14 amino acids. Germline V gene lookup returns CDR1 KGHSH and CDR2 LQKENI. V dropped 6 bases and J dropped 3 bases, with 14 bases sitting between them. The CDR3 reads CASSQGGGYTEAFF. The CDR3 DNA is TGTGCCAGCTCCCAGGGCGGGGGGTACACTGAAGCTTTCTTT.

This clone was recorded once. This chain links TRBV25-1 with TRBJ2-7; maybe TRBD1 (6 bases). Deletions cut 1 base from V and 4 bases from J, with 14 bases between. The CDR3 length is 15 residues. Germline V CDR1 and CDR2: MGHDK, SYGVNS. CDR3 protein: CASSELGAAGYEQYF. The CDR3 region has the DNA TGTGCCAGCAGTGAATTGGGGGCAGCCGGTTACGAGCAGTACTTC.

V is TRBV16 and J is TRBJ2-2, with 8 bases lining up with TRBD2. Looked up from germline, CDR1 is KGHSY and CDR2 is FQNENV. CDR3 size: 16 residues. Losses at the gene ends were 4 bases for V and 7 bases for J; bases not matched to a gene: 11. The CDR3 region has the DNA TGTGCCAGCAGCCCAACTAGCGGAACCCGGGGCGGGGAGCTGTTTTTT. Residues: CASSPTSGTRGGELFF.

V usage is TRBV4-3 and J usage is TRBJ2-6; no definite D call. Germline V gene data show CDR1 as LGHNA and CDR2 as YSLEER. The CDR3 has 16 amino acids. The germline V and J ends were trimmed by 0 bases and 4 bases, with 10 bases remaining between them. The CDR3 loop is CASSQDTAAGANVLTF. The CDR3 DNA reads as TGCGCCAGCAGCCAAGATACGGCGGCCGGGGCCAACGTCCTGACTTTC.

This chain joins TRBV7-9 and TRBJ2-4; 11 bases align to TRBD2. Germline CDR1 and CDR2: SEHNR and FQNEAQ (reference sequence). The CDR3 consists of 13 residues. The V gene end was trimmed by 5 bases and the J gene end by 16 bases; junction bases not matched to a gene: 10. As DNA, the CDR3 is TGTGCCAGCAGCCCACTACTAGCGGGAGTGTCATACTTC. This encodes CASSPLLAGVSYF.

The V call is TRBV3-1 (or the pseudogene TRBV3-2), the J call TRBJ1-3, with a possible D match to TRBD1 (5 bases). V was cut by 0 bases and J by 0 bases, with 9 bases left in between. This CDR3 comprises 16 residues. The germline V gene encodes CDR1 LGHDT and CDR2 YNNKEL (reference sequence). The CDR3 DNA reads TGTGCCAGCAGCCAAGAGAGACAGAGCTCTGGAAACACCATATATTTT. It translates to CASSQERQSSGNTIYF.

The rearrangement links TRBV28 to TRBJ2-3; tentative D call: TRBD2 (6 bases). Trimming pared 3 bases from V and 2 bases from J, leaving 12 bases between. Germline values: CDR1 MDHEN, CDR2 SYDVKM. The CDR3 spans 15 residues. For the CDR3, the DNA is TGTGCCAGCAGTTTGGTAGCGGTAAACACAGATACGCAGTATTTT. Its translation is CASSLVAVNTDTQYF. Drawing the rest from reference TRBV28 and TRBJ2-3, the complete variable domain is DVKVTQSSRYLVKRTGEKVFLECVQDMDHENMFWYRQDPGLGLRLIYFSYDVKMKEKGDIPEGYSVSREKKERFSLILESASTNQTSMYLCASSLVAVNTDTQYFGPGTRLTVL.

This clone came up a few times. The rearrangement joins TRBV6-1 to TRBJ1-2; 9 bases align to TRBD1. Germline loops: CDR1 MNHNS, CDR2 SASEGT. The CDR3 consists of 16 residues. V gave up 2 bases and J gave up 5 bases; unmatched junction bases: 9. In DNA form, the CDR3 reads TGTGCCAGCAGTGAACCCGGGACAGGGAAACGTTATGGCTACACCTTC. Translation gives CASSEPGTGKRYGYTF.

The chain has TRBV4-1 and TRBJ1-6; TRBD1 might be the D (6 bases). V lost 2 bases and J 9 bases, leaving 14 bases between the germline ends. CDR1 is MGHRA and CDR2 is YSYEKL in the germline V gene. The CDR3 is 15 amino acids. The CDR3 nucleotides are TGCGCCAGCAGCCAACAATACAGGGAACTTTCACCCCTCCACTTT. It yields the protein CASSQQYRELSPLHF.

The CDR3 region is CASSLNSGRVVNEQFF. CDR3 bases: TGTGCCAGCAGCTTAAATAGCGGGAGGGTTGTCAATGAGCAGTTCTTC. The J gene is TRBJ2-1, the V gene TRBV7-2; 11 bases align to TRBD2. Germline-derived CDR1 and CDR2 are SGHTA and FQGNSA. This CDR3 spans 16 amino acids. The trim removed 2 bases at V and 6 bases at J, leaving 6 bases unmatched.

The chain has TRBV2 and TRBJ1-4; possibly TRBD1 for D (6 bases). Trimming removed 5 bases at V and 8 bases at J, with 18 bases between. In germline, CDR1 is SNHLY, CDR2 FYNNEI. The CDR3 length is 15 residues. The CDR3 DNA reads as TGTGCCAGCAGTAAATCACAGGGTAGAAAAGAAAAACTGTTTTTT. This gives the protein CASSKSQGRKEKLFF.

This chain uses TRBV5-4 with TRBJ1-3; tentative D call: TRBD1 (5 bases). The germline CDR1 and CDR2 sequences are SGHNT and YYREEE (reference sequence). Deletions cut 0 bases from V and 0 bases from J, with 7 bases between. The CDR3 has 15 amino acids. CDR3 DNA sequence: TGTGCCAGCAGCTTGGCAGGGTCCTCTGGAAACACCATATATTTT. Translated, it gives CASSLAGSSGNTIYF.

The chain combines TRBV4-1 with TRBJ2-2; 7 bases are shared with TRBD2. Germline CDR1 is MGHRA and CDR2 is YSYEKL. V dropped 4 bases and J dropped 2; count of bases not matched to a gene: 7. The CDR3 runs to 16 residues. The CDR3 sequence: CASSRRGGDNTGELFF. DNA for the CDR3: TGCGCCAGCAGCCGCCGGGGAGGGGATAACACCGGGGAGCTGTTTTTT.

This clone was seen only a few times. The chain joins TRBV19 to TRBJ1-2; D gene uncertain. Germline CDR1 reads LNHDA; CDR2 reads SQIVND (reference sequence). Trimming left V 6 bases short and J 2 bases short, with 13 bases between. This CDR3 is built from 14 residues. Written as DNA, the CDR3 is TGTGCCAGTAGGCCTGGGGAGGGCAACTATGGCTACACCTTC. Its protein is CASRPGEGNYGYTF.

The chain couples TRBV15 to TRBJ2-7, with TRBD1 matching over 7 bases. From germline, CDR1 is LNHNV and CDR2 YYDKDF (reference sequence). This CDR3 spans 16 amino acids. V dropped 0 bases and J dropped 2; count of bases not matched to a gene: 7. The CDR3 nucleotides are TGTGCCACCAGCAGAGATCGATACAGGGGTGCCTACGAGCAGTACTTC. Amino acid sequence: CATSRDRYRGAYEQYF.

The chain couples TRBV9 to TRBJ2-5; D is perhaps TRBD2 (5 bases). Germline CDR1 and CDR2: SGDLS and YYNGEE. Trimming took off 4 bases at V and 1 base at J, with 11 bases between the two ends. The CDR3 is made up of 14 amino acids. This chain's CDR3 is CASSSTGIQETQYF. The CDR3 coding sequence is TGTGCCAGCAGCTCGACCGGGATCCAAGAGACCCAGTACTTC.

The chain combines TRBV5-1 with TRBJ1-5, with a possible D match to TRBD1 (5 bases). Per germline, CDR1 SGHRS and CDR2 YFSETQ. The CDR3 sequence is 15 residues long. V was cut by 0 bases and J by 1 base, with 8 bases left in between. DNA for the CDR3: TGCGCCAGCAGCTTGGATGGGGGGAGCAATCAGCCCCAGCATTTT. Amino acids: CASSLDGGSNQPQHF.

The CDR3 spells CASSPDSGSYGYTF. Written as DNA, the CDR3 is TGTGCCAGCAGCCCCGATAGTGGGAGCTATGGCTACACCTTC. The J gene is TRBJ1-2, the V gene TRBV6-5; D uncertain. Germline loops: CDR1 MNHEY, CDR2 SVGAGI. V was shortened by 6 bases and J by 4 bases, with 15 bases between the two germline ends. This CDR3 is 14 amino acids long.

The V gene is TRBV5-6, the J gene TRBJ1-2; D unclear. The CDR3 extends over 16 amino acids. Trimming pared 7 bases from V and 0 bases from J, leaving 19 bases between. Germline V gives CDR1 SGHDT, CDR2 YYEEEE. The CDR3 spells CASLNGRVRSNYGYTF. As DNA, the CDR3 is TGTGCCAGCCTCAACGGGCGGGTGCGATCTAACTATGGCTACACCTTC.

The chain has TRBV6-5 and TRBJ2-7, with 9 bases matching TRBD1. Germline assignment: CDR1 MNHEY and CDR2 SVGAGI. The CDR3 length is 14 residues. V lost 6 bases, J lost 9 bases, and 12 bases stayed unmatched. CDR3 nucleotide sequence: TGTGCCAGCAGCCAGAGCCGAACAGGGGGCGGGCAGTACTTC. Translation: CASSQSRTGGGQYF.